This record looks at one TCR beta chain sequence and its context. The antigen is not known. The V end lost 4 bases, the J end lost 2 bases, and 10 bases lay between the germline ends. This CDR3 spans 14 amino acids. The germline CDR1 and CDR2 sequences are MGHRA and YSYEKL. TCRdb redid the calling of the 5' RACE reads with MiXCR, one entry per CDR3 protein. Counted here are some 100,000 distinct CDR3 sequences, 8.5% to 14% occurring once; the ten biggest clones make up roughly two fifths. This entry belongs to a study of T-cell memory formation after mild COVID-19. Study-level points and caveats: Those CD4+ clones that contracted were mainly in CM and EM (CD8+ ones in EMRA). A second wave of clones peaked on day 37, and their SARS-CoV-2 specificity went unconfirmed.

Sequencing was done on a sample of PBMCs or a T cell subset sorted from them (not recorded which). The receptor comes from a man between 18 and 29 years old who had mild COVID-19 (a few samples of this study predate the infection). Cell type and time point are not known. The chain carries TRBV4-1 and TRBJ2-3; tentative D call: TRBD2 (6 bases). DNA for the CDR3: TGCGCCAGCAGCCTGGAGCGGGTCACAGATACGCAGTATTTT. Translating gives CASSLERVTDTQYF.